This TCR beta chain was retrieved from a study of blood T cells in healthy people across ages. The CDR3 is made up of 14 amino acids. A J-beta primer mix and a sample-barcoded 5' primer were used in a second PCR of about 7 to 12 cycles. TCRdb fed the 5' RACE reads into MiXCR, producing one record per CDR3 protein. The sample gives 450,000 to 700,000 distinct CDR3 sequences, 27% of which show up once; under 20% is in the top ten. This rearrangement joins TRBV21-1 to TRBJ2-1; the D call TRBD1 from the table was never checked on the DNA. The tail of the sequence fits TRBJ2-7 better, so the J call may be wrong. TRBV21-1 is deemed a pseudogene. The sequencing sample was made of blood. This TCR derives from a woman in her 70s in good health. CDR3 in amino acids: CASSKEGSPYEQYF. The DNA for the CDR3 is TGTGCCAGCAGCAAAGAAGGGTCCCCCTACGAGCAGTACTTC.